This record concerns one T cell receptor (beta chain) sequence. Germline V gene data show CDR1 as LNHDA and CDR2 as SQIVND (reference sequence). The CDR3 spans 14 residues. Trimming shortened V by 7 bases and J by 6 bases, and 16 bases separated the two germline ends. In the PCR, 60 Vbeta and 13 Jbeta primers were used. Sequencing was performed with immunoSEQ multiplex PCR; in TCRdb, only in-frame clones are kept and a portion is missing. The sample comprises around 140,000 clones, about 80% of which are singletons, and 1.4% to 1.5% rests with the top ten. This sample was taken from a study of cytomegalovirus exposure and HLA in healthy donors. As for the study in general: Within an early data release were about 90 million unique TCRs drawn from HLA-typed donors.

The sequence was obtained from a man aged 25-45 years in good health and CMV-seropositive. Sequenced input: PBMCs. This rearrangement joins TRBV19 to TRBJ2-1; D may be TRBD2 (6 bases). This chain's CDR3 is CASMRAGLSNEQFF. The CDR3 bases are TGTGCCAGTATGAGGGCGGGGTTAAGCAATGAGCAGTTCTTC.